This T cell receptor beta chain was documented in a study of cytomegalovirus exposure and HLA in healthy donors. Separation from the roughly 670-subject first cohort characterized the roughly 130-subject validation cohort, to which the donors belonged. Measured with immunoSEQ multiplex PCR; TCRdb has only the in-frame clones, and not every one. The table includes 99,000 or so clones, approximately 90% detected once. Germline loops: CDR1 GTSNPN, CDR2 SVGIG (reference sequence). The length of the CDR3 is 11 residues. Deletions cut 6 bases from V and 6 bases from J, with 9 bases between. The sample was PBMCs. The V gene is TRBV30, the J gene TRBJ2-1; TRBD2 is a possible D gene (5 bases). This sequence was found in a woman between 18 and 29 years old in good health and CMV-seropositive. The CDR3 sequence: CACTRVNEQFF. In nucleotides, the CDR3 is TGTGCCTGCACTAGAGTCAATGAGCAGTTCTTC.